Reported below is one T cell receptor beta chain. The antigen remains undetermined. Germline V CDR1 and CDR2: LGHNA, YSLEER. The V gene end was trimmed by 5 bases and the J gene end by 5 bases; junction bases not matched to a gene: 7. The CDR3 runs 15 residues. The method was immunoSEQ multiplex PCR; TCRdb's version includes in-frame clones alone and lacks a portion of them. The top ten hold roughly 1.1% of the sample, which has over a million clones, roughly 96% seen once. The data belong to a study of shared clonotypes between healthy human individuals. Study-wide results and limits: Larger estimated richness was generally seen in naive subsets than in memory subsets. Across a handful of donors, naive CD4 shared around 5%, naive CD8 more than 3%, memory CD4 2.3%, memory CD8 roughly 0.37%.

The receptor was derived from a man between 25 and 39 years old in good health. V is TRBV4-3 and J is TRBJ2-7; 12 bases align to TRBD2. Sequencing was done on a sample of naive CD4+ T cells sorted from blood. Subset noted: CD45RA+ positively selected. The DNA of the CDR3 is TGCGCCAGCAGCAAGACTAGCGGGGGAGTCCACGAGCAGTACTTC. Translated: CASSKTSGGVHEQYF.